The 3 T cell receptor beta chains given below trace back to one sample, sequenced in a study of T-cell memory formation after mild COVID-19. MiXCR, applied by TCRdb to the 5' RACE reads, yields one record per CDR3 protein. The data hold hundreds of thousands of distinct CDR3 sequences, with under 20% observed a single time. Sequenced material: PBMCs or a T cell subset sorted from them (not recorded which). These receptors came from an adult woman who had mild COVID-19 (a few samples of this study predate the infection). Cell type and time point are not known.

This chain joins TRBV3-1 and TRBJ1-1; D may be TRBD1 (5 bases). This CDR3 is built from 14 residues. The germline V and J ends were trimmed by 4 bases and 5 bases, with 14 bases remaining between them. Germline loops: CDR1 LGHDT, CDR2 YNNKEL (reference sequence). This CDR3 reads CASSRIGKGTEAFF. CDR3 bases: TGTGCCAGCAGCCGCATCGGGAAGGGGACTGAAGCTTTCTTT.

This clonotype was seen a handful of times. The V call is TRBV14, the J call TRBJ1-3; no reliable D call. V was shortened by 3 bases and J by 0 bases, with 6 bases between the two germline ends. CDR1 and CDR2 (germline): SGHDN, FVKESK. The CDR3 totals 14 residues. The CDR3: CASSHEYSGNTIYF. DNA for the CDR3: TGTGCCAGCAGCCACGAGTACTCTGGAAACACCATATATTTT.

V gene TRBV4-3 combines with J gene TRBJ2-7; 7 nucleotides align to TRBD2. Per germline, CDR1 LGHNA and CDR2 YSLEER. The CDR3 has 15 amino acids. Trimming cost V 2 bases and J 2 bases; bases outside gene matches: 6. CDR3 protein: CASSQWLAEPYEQYF. Here the CDR3 DNA reads TGCGCCAGCAGCCAATGGCTAGCGGAACCCTACGAGCAGTACTTC.